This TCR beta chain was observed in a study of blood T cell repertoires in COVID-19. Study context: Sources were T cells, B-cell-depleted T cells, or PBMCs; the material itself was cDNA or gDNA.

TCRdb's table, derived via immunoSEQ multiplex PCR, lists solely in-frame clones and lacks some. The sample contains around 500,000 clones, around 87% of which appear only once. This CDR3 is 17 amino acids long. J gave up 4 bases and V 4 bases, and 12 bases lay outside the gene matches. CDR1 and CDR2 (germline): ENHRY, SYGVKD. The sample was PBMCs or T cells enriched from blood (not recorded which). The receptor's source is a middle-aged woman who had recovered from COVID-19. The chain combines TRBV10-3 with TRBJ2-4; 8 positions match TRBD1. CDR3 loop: CAISVGLDRGSKNIQYF. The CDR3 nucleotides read TGTGCCATCAGTGTAGGGCTAGACAGGGGCTCAAAAAACATTCAGTACTTC.